This note documents a single T cell receptor (beta chain) sequence. Antigen unknown. The sample is drawn from a study of shared clonotypes between healthy human individuals. Whole-study findings and limits: An effect of sequencing depth on clonotype sharing among donors was expected. Few donors restricted represented genetic and exposure-history diversity.

This CDR3 has 19 residues. J lost 3 bases, V lost 3 bases, and 14 bases had no gene match. Per the germline V gene, CDR1 is LNHDA and CDR2 is SQIVND (reference sequence). Several immunoSEQ plates held equal portions of the genomic DNA taken from each subset. Sequenced by immunoSEQ multiplex PCR; TCRdb stores in-frame clones only, minus some. The table has some 2.1 million clones, 90% to 95% seen once. The CD4+ fraction was divided into a CD45RA+ naive subset and a CD45RA-negative memory subset. This sequence was found in a man in his late teens or twenties in good health. The chain links TRBV19 to TRBJ1-5; 10 bases are a match to TRBD1. Sample: naive CD4+ T cells sorted from blood. Documented subset: CD45RA+ positively selected. CDR3 residues: CASSMAGTGAPISNQPQHF. The CDR3 coding sequence is TGTGCCAGTAGTATGGCCGGGACAGGGGCGCCCATTTCCAATCAGCCCCAGCATTTT.